One sample yielded the 12 T cell receptor beta chains listed below, sequenced in a study of cytomegalovirus exposure and HLA in healthy donors. Assay: immunoSEQ multiplex PCR; the TCRdb copy retains only in-frame clones and omits some. The sample holds hundreds of thousands of clones, about 90% seen once. The sequenced material came from PBMCs. Every receptor here comes from a woman in her twenties or thirties in good health and CMV-seropositive.

The V gene is TRBV6-1, the J gene TRBJ1-2, with D possibly matching TRBD1 (6 bases). The V end was cut by 1 base, the J end by 6 bases, with 15 bases between. CDR1 is MNHNS and CDR2 is SASEGT in the germline V gene. This CDR3 has 15 residues. DNA for the CDR3: TGTGCCAGCAGTGAAGAAGGGGGTTGGTTTGATGGCTACACCTTC. This encodes CASSEEGGWFDGYTF.

The chain couples TRBV7-6 to TRBJ2-5; 7 bases match TRBD1. Trimming cost V 1 base and J 4 bases; bases outside gene matches: 6. Germline V gene lookup returns CDR1 SGHVS and CDR2 FNYEAQ. The CDR3 totals 15 residues. CDR3 protein: CASSLVGGSGETQYF. DNA of the CDR3: TGTGCCAGCAGCTTAGTAGGGGGCTCAGGAGAGACCCAGTACTTC.

There are a few counts of this clone. The chain couples TRBV7-2 to TRBJ2-7; D perhaps matches TRBD2 (5 bases). Germline V gene data show CDR1 as SGHTA and CDR2 as FQGNSA. The CDR3 has 15 amino acids. The V end lost 1 base, the J end lost 0 bases, and 10 bases lay between the germline ends. CDR3 sequence reads: CASSLGPSRSYEQYF. CDR3 bases: TGTGCCAGCAGCTTAGGCCCTAGCCGCTCCTACGAGCAGTACTTC.

The chain combines TRBV6-5 with TRBJ1-2, with D uncertain. Trimming pared 4 bases from V and 4 bases from J, leaving 10 bases between. The CDR3 runs 13 residues. Germline V gene sequence: CDR1 MNHEY, CDR2 SVGAGI. In DNA form, the CDR3 reads TGTGCCAGCAGTTCAGGCAGAAGCTATGGCTACACCTTC. Translated: CASSSGRSYGYTF.

This sequence joins TRBV6-5 and TRBJ2-7, with TRBD1 matching over 8 bases. Germline CDR1 reads MNHEY; CDR2 reads SVGAGI. V trimming: 6 bases; J trimming: 2 bases; junction bases outside the gene matches: 6. The CDR3 totals 14 residues. The CDR3 DNA follows: TGTGCCAGCAGAAAAGGACAGGGAGCCTACGAGCAGTACTTC. This encodes CASRKGQGAYEQYF.

This clone was seen just once. V is TRBV5-1 and J is TRBJ2-2, with D perhaps matching TRBD1 (5 bases). Looked up from germline, CDR1 is SGHRS and CDR2 is YFSETQ. The CDR3 is 16 amino acids. The germline V and J ends were trimmed by 0 bases and 1 base, with 10 bases remaining between them. The CDR3 spells CASSLEDTWNTGELFF. In DNA form, the CDR3 reads TGCGCCAGCAGCTTGGAGGACACGTGGAACACCGGGGAGCTGTTTTTT.

V is TRBV7-9 and J is TRBJ2-7, with 7 bases aligning to TRBD2. The CDR3 has 16 amino acids. Germline-derived CDR1 and CDR2 are SEHNR and FQNEAQ (reference sequence). V lost 5 bases, J lost 4 bases, and 14 bases stayed unmatched. Here the CDR3 DNA reads TGTGCCAGCAGCCCCCCTGCGGGAGCTCTCGGGTACGAGCAGTACTTC. Protein: CASSPPAGALGYEQYF.

The chain recombines TRBV18 with TRBJ2-7; 7 bases fit TRBD2. Germline V gene sequence: CDR1 KGHSH, CDR2 LQKENI. The CDR3 contains 14 residues. V trimming: 3 bases; J trimming: 5 bases; junction bases outside the gene matches: 7. The CDR3 is CASSPGGERHEQYF. The CDR3 nucleotides read TGTGCCAGCTCACCGGGGGGGGAGAGGCACGAGCAGTACTTC.

The chain has TRBV28 and TRBJ2-3; 7 bases are a match to TRBD2. V lost 5 bases, J lost 0 bases, and 5 bases stayed unmatched. Germline values: CDR1 MDHEN, CDR2 SYDVKM. The CDR3 totals 15 residues. The CDR3 DNA sequence: TGTGCCAGCAGTGGGGCGGGAGAAAGCACAGATACGCAGTATTTT. Translating it yields CASSGAGESTDTQYF.

This clone was seen more than once but under ten times. This chain connects TRBV2 to TRBJ1-2, with D possibly matching TRBD1 (6 bases). Germline lookup yields CDR1 SNHLY and CDR2 FYNNEI. The V and J ends lost 6 bases and 5 bases respectively, with 10 bases between them. The CDR3 extends over 12 amino acids. CDR3 residues: CASRGTLYGYTF. CDR3 DNA sequence: TGTGCCAGCAGGGGGACACTGTATGGCTACACCTTC.

The gene calls are TRBV7-2 and TRBJ2-1; 16 nucleotides agree with TRBD2. Germline CDR1 is SGHTA and CDR2 is FQGNSA. The CDR3 sequence is 14 residues long. Germline trimming cut 4 bases from V and 15 bases from J; bases unmatched to any gene: 6. CDR3 in amino acids: CASSSGLAGGGRFF. CDR3 in DNA: TGTGCCAGCAGCTCGGGACTAGCGGGAGGGGGGCGGTTCTTC.

The rearrangement joins TRBV6-5 to TRBJ1-5; D not certain. The V end was cut by 0 bases, the J end by 1 base, with 4 bases between. The germline V gene has CDR1 MNHEY and CDR2 SVGAGI. The CDR3 is made up of 14 amino acids. Here the CDR3 DNA reads TGTGCCAGCAGTTACTCGAGAAGCAATCAGCCCCAGCATTTT. Its protein is CASSYSRSNQPQHF.